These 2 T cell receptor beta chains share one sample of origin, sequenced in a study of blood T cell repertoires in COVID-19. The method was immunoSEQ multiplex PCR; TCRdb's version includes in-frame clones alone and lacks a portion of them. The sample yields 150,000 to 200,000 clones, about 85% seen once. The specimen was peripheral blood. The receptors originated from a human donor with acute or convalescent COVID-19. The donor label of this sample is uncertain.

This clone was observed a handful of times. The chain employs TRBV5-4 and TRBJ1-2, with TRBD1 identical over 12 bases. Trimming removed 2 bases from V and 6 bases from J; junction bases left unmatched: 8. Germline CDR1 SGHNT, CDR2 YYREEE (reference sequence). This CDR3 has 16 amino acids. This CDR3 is CASSFTTGTGGDGYTF. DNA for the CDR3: TGTGCCAGCAGCTTTACGACCGGGACAGGGGGCGATGGCTACACCTTC. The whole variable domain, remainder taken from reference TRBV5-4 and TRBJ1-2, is ETGVTQSPTHLIKTRGQQVTLRCSSQSGHNTVSWYQQALGQGPQFIFQYYREEENGRGNFPPRFSGLQFPNYSSELNVNALELDDSALYLCASSFTTGTGGDGYTFGSGTRLTVV.

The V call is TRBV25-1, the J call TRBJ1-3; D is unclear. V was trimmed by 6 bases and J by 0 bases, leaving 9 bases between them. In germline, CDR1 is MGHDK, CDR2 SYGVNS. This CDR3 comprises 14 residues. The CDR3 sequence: CASRSSTSGNTIYF. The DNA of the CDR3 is TGTGCCAGCAGAAGCTCTACCTCTGGAAACACCATATATTTT.